These 31 T cell receptor beta chains share one sample of origin, sequenced in a study of blood T cell repertoires in COVID-19. The assay was immunoSEQ multiplex PCR, and TCRdb's table has in-frame clones only and misses some. The sample consists of 200,000 to 250,000 clones, 80% to 90% of them appearing once. The specimen sequenced was peripheral blood. The origin of the receptors is a man aged 50-59 years with active or convalescent COVID-19.

The V and J genes are TRBV5-5 and TRBJ1-1; D remains unclear. V was clipped by 0 bases and J by 0 bases, with 3 bases between them. The CDR3 consists of 13 residues. Germline V gene sequence: CDR1 SGHKS, CDR2 YYEKEE (reference sequence). The CDR3 DNA is TGTGCCAGCAGCTTGGGAGTGAACACTGAAGCTTTCTTT. It encodes CASSLGVNTEAFF.

The J gene is TRBJ2-1, the V gene TRBV7-3; TRBD2 matches 7 bases. Looked up from germline, CDR1 is SGHTA and CDR2 is FQGTGA. J gave up 6 bases and V 5 bases, and 4 bases lay outside the gene matches. The CDR3 covers 13 residues. The CDR3 loop is CASSPAGSNEQFF. As DNA, the CDR3 is TGTGCCAGCAGCCCAGCGGGGAGCAATGAGCAGTTCTTC.

This chain connects TRBV6-2 or TRBV6-3 to TRBJ1-1, with a tentative D call TRBD1 (5 bases). Trimming pared 5 bases from V and 1 base from J, leaving 23 bases between. CDR1 MNHEY and CDR2 SVGEGT come from the germline V gene. This CDR3 contains 18 residues. DNA of the CDR3: TGTGCCAGCAGTATACGAAGGGGTTGGGCGGAGCGGAACACTGAAGCTTTCTTT. It encodes CASSIRRGWAERNTEAFF.

The gene calls are TRBV29-1 and TRBJ2-7; 11 positions match TRBD1. The CDR3 runs to 13 residues. V lost 5 bases, J lost 5 bases, and 5 bases stayed unmatched. Germline values: CDR1 SQVTM, CDR2 ANQGSEA. The CDR3 here is CSVLDRGLDEQYF. The CDR3 DNA is TGCAGCGTTCTGGACAGGGGGCTCGACGAGCAGTACTTC.

The chain couples TRBV11-2 to TRBJ1-2; TRBD1 aligns across 12 bases. V gave up 5 bases and J gave up 4 bases; unmatched junction bases: 8. The CDR3 covers 16 residues. Germline CDR1 SGHAT, CDR2 FQNNGV. The CDR3 DNA sequence: TGTGCCAGCAGCCCAAACCGGGACAGGGGGCCCTATGGCTACACCTTC. This codes for CASSPNRDRGPYGYTF.

The chain has TRBV24-1 and TRBJ2-3; 11 bases map to TRBD2. J was trimmed by 3 bases and V by 3 bases; bases with no gene match: 7. Germline V gene lookup returns CDR1 KGHDR and CDR2 SFDVKD. The CDR3 extends over 17 amino acids. This CDR3 is CATSDTLAGGSTDTQYF. In DNA form, the CDR3 reads TGTGCCACCAGTGATACCCTAGCGGGAGGATCGACAGATACGCAGTATTTT.

The V call is TRBV12-1, the J call TRBJ1-1; the DNA was not compared with TRBD1, the D call given in the table. TRBV12-1 is marked as a pseudogene. The CDR3 runs 16 residues. The CDR3 coding sequence is TGTGCCAGCAGCTTTGTTGGTGGGCAGGGGGACACTGAAGCTTTCTTT. Translated, it gives CASSFVGGQGDTEAFF.

The gene calls are TRBV5-1 and TRBJ1-5; maybe TRBD1 (6 bases). CDR3 length: 13 residues. The germline V gene encodes CDR1 SGHRS and CDR2 YFSETQ. The V and J ends lost 4 bases and 6 bases respectively, with 11 bases between them. CDR3 residues: CASSPEGGQPQHF. CDR3 DNA: TGCGCCAGCAGCCCAGAAGGGGGTCAGCCCCAGCATTTT. Together with reference TRBV5-1 and TRBJ1-5, the CDR3 gives the full variable domain: KAGVTQTPRYLIKTRGQQVTLSCSPISGHRSVSWYQQTPGQGLQFLFEYFSETQRNKGNFPGRFSGRQFSNSRSEMNVSTLELGDSALYLCASSPEGGQPQHFGDGTRLSIL.

The rearrangement links TRBV2 to TRBJ2-3; 11 positions agree with TRBD2. Trimming took 8 bases from V and 5 from J; bases not matched to a gene: 9. Germline V gene sequence: CDR1 SNHLY, CDR2 FYNNEI. The CDR3 sequence is 15 residues long. CDR3: CASDVAGGPGDTQYF. The CDR3 DNA reads TGTGCCAGCGACGTAGCGGGGGGGCCGGGAGATACGCAGTATTTT.

The chain joins TRBV6-2 or TRBV6-3 to TRBJ1-2, with TRBD1 matching 7 bases. Germline lookup yields CDR1 MNHEY and CDR2 SVGEGT. The CDR3 has 14 amino acids. V dropped 2 bases and J dropped 4; count of bases not matched to a gene: 4. The CDR3 here is CASSYGDSTYGYTF. The CDR3 region has the DNA TGTGCCAGCAGTTACGGGGACAGTACCTATGGCTACACCTTC.

This clone was counted once. The CDR3 coding sequence is TGTGCCAGCAGCGGAGGTCCCTCCTACGAGCAGTACGTC. It encodes CASSGGPSYEQYV. The chain links TRBV2 to TRBJ2-7; D may be TRBD2 (5 bases). The CDR3 has 13 residues. Germline CDR1 SNHLY, CDR2 FYNNEI. Trimming took 6 bases from V and 0 from J, leaving 9 bases between them.

The chain recombines TRBV3-1 (or the pseudogene TRBV3-2) with TRBJ2-5; D perhaps matches TRBD1 (6 bases). V shed 3 bases and J shed 5 bases, with 22 bases lying between them. The CDR3 runs to 17 residues. From germline, CDR1 is LGHDT and CDR2 YNNKEL (reference sequence). CDR3 sequence reads: CASSQATNGDIGETQYF. DNA of the CDR3: TGTGCCAGCAGCCAGGCCACCAACGGGGACATCGGGGAGACCCAGTACTTC.

The chain couples TRBV7-9 to TRBJ2-5; D is perhaps TRBD2 (7 bases). This CDR3 has 15 amino acids. Per germline, CDR1 SEHNR and CDR2 FQNEAQ (reference sequence). Trimming removed 5 bases from V and 4 bases from J, with 17 bases in between. The DNA of the CDR3 is TGTGCCAGCAGCCCCGGGGGGCGGATGGGAGAGACCCAGTACTTC. Protein product: CASSPGGRMGETQYF.

The chain joins TRBV19 to TRBJ2-3; 7 bases are shared with TRBD2. The CDR3 extends over 16 amino acids. Germline V gives CDR1 LNHDA, CDR2 SQIVND (reference sequence). The trim removed 6 bases at V and 2 bases at J, leaving 11 bases unmatched. For the CDR3, the DNA is TGTGCCAGTAGGCGAACTAGCGCAGGATACACAGATACGCAGTATTTT. This encodes CASRRTSAGYTDTQYF. Using reference TRBV19 and TRBJ2-3 for the parts outside the CDR3, the full variable domain is DGGITQSPKYLFRKEGQNVTLSCEQNLNHDAMYWYRQDPGQGLRLIYYSQIVNDFQKGDIAEGYSVSREKKESFPLTVTSAQKNPTAFYLCASRRTSAGYTDTQYFGPGTRLTVL.

CDR3 nucleotide sequence: TGCGCCAGCAGCCAAGATCTAAGCGGGAGTTCCTACGAGCAGTACTTC. Its protein product is CASSQDLSGSSYEQYF. V is TRBV4-3 and J is TRBJ2-7; the match to TRBD2 covers 8 bases. Germline trimming cut 0 bases from V and 1 base from J; bases unmatched to any gene: 5. The length of the CDR3 is 16 residues. Germline V CDR1 and CDR2: LGHNA, YSLEER.

This chain joins TRBV5-1 and TRBJ2-2, with 7 bases identical to TRBD1. Trimming took 8 bases from V and 1 from J; bases not matched to a gene: 2. The CDR3 is 13 amino acids. The germline V gene has CDR1 SGHRS and CDR2 YFSETQ. CDR3 DNA sequence: TGCGCCAGTAGACAGGGGAACACCGGGGAGCTGTTTTTT. Protein product: CASRQGNTGELFF.

CDR3 residues: CASSLGRVGMANTEAFF. For the CDR3, the DNA is TGTGCCAGCAGCTTAGGCAGGGTGGGGATGGCGAACACTGAAGCTTTCTTT. The chain links TRBV11-2 to TRBJ1-1; a possible D gene is TRBD1 (5 bases). The CDR3 extends over 17 amino acids. CDR1 is SGHAT and CDR2 is FQNNGV in the germline V gene. V lost 1 base and J 1 base, leaving 16 bases between the germline ends.

Only a few counts were recorded for this clone. The J gene is TRBJ1-6, the V gene TRBV28; D remains ambiguous. The CDR3 covers 17 residues. V lost 6 bases and J lost 8, with 23 bases in between. Germline CDR1 reads MDHEN; CDR2 reads SYDVKM. The CDR3 nucleotides read TGTGCCAGCAGGCGAGGCGGCCGCTACGGGAGGGATTCACCCCTCCACTTT. Its protein product is CASRRGGRYGRDSPLHF.

The rearrangement uses TRBV2 and TRBJ1-3; perhaps TRBD1 as D (5 bases). This CDR3 has 14 amino acids. Germline V CDR1 and CDR2: SNHLY, FYNNEI. The V end was cut by 6 bases, the J end by 0 bases, with 9 bases between. The DNA of the CDR3 is TGTGCCAGCAGCACTGGGGCCTCTGGAAACACCATATATTTT. It is translated as CASSTGASGNTIYF.

The chain couples TRBV4-3 to TRBJ1-4, with D maybe TRBD1 (6 bases). The length of the CDR3 is 18 residues. The V end lost 0 bases, the J end lost 0 bases, and 14 bases lay between the germline ends. The germline V gene encodes CDR1 LGHNA and CDR2 YSLEER. CDR3 in DNA: TGCGCCAGCAGCCAAGAAACAGGGTCGGACGCAACTAATGAAAAACTGTTTTTT. Translated, it gives CASSQETGSDATNEKLFF.

This chain joins TRBV7-2 and TRBJ1-1; TRBD1 is a possible D gene (5 bases). From germline, CDR1 is SGHTA and CDR2 FQGNSA. V shed 1 base and J shed 5 bases, with 8 bases lying between them. The CDR3 extends over 13 amino acids. As DNA, the CDR3 is TGTGCCAGCAGCTTAGTGGGGCGGACTGAAGCTTTCTTT. It codes for CASSLVGRTEAFF.

The V gene is TRBV18, the J gene TRBJ1-6; D is possibly TRBD1 (6 bases). V dropped 1 base and J dropped 8 bases, with 9 bases sitting between them. The germline CDR1 and CDR2 sequences are KGHSH and LQKENI. CDR3 size: 14 residues. The CDR3 is CASSPRAGDSPLHF. CDR3 in DNA: TGTGCCAGCTCACCACGGGCAGGGGATTCACCCCTCCACTTT.

The chain uses TRBV19 and TRBJ1-2; D is perhaps TRBD1 (6 bases). V lost 0 bases, J lost 7 bases, and 12 bases lay in between. Germline values: CDR1 LNHDA, CDR2 SQIVND (reference sequence). The CDR3 consists of 14 residues. CDR3 amino acids: CASSIDRTVGGYTF. For the CDR3, the DNA is TGTGCCAGTAGTATAGATCGGACAGTAGGTGGCTACACCTTC.

This chain joins TRBV7-9 and TRBJ2-5; no definite D call. CDR1 is SEHNR, CDR2 FQNEAQ, per germline (reference sequence). CDR3 size: 12 residues. Trimming cost V 4 bases and J 4 bases, with 7 bases left between them. CDR3 protein: CASSSLGETQYF. CDR3 nucleotides: TGTGCCAGCAGCTCCCTAGGAGAGACCCAGTACTTC.

V is TRBV7-9 and J is TRBJ1-3, with D possibly TRBD1 on 5 matching bases. V shed 2 bases and J shed 2 bases, with 16 bases lying between them. This CDR3 comprises 17 residues. Germline lookup yields CDR1 SEHNR and CDR2 FQNEAQ (reference sequence). CDR3 nucleotides: TGTGCCAGCAGCTTAAGATGGCACCAGGGAACTGGAAACACCATATATTTT. Translation: CASSLRWHQGTGNTIYF.

The chain uses TRBV5-1 and TRBJ2-5; possibly TRBD1 for D (5 bases). V lost 4 bases and J lost 2, with 15 bases in between. Germline loops: CDR1 SGHRS, CDR2 YFSETQ. The CDR3 runs to 15 residues. The CDR3 region has the DNA TGCGCCAGCAGCACCAATTCAGGGTCACAAGAGACCCAGTACTTC. Amino acids: CASSTNSGSQETQYF.

The genes are TRBV5-1 and TRBJ2-2, with D tentatively TRBD1 (8 bases). V was trimmed by 2 bases and J by 3 bases, leaving 14 bases between them. The CDR3 is 16 amino acids. Looked up from germline, CDR1 is SGHRS and CDR2 is YFSETQ. This CDR3 reads CASSFDRGGHTGELFF. CDR3 nucleotides: TGCGCCAGCAGCTTCGACAGGGGAGGGCACACCGGGGAGCTGTTTTTT.

The chain combines TRBV9 with TRBJ2-3; no reliable D call. This CDR3 has 14 residues. Germline CDR1 reads SGDLS; CDR2 reads YYNGEE. V was trimmed by 0 bases and J by 4 bases, leaving 9 bases between them. This chain's CDR3 is CASSVETFADTQYF. CDR3 in DNA: TGTGCCAGCAGCGTAGAAACTTTCGCAGATACGCAGTATTTT.

This sequence joins TRBV28 and TRBJ2-3, with D possibly being TRBD1 (6 bases). This CDR3 comprises 15 residues. From germline, CDR1 is MDHEN and CDR2 SYDVKM. The V gene lost 5 bases and the J gene lost 1 base, with 13 bases spanning the gap. This CDR3 is CASSPSTGGTDTQYF. CDR3 bases: TGTGCCAGCAGTCCGTCGACAGGCGGCACAGATACGCAGTATTTT.

This sequence joins TRBV5-1 and TRBJ1-5, with 11 bases that match TRBD1. CDR3 length equals 18 residues. J was trimmed by 4 bases and V by 0 bases; bases with no gene match: 9. Per germline, CDR1 SGHRS and CDR2 YFSETQ. The CDR3 loop reads CASSLDAIGTGGNQPQHF. The CDR3 DNA follows: TGCGCCAGCAGCTTGGATGCGATCGGGACAGGGGGGAATCAGCCCCAGCATTTT.

This chain connects TRBV5-5 to TRBJ2-3; 8 nucleotides align to TRBD2. Germline V gene lookup returns CDR1 SGHKS and CDR2 YYEKEE (reference sequence). J gave up 5 bases and V 1 base, and 6 bases lay outside the gene matches. This CDR3 region has 15 residues. In nucleotides, the CDR3 is TGTGCCAGCAGCTTGTCTAGCGGGTTTATAGATACGCAGTATTTT. Amino acids: CASSLSSGFIDTQYF. The full variable domain, its missing parts supplied by reference TRBV5-5 and TRBJ2-3, is DAGVTQSPTHLIKTRGQQVTLRCSPISGHKSVSWYQQVLGQGPQFIFQYYEKEERGRGNFPDRFSARQFPNYSSELNVNALLLGDSALYLCASSLSSGFIDTQYFGPGTRLTVL.